This T cell receptor beta chain appears in the sequencing data of a study of cytomegalovirus exposure and HLA in healthy donors. Whole-study findings and limits: The study put 160 or so TCR beta chains on its list as cytomegalovirus-associated. There were some public TCRs occurring in many donors, but most TCR sequences were rare.

This CDR3 spans 14 amino acids. The germline gives CDR1 KGHSH, CDR2 LQKENI. Trimming cost V 3 bases and J 6 bases, with 14 bases left between them. TCRdb's copy holds only in-frame clones and misses some; the assay was immunoSEQ multiplex PCR. The sample has under 300,000 clones, 80% to 90% seen once. Note on this clone: The antigen is unknown.

Sequencing was carried out using PBMCs. This clonotype was sampled from a woman under 30 in good health and CMV-seronegative. This chain links TRBV18 with TRBJ1-1, with D possibly being TRBD1 (5 bases). The CDR3 bases are TGTGCCAGCTCACCTGGGACTTTTGGAGCTGAAGCTTTCTTT. This sequence encodes CASSPGTFGAEAFF.